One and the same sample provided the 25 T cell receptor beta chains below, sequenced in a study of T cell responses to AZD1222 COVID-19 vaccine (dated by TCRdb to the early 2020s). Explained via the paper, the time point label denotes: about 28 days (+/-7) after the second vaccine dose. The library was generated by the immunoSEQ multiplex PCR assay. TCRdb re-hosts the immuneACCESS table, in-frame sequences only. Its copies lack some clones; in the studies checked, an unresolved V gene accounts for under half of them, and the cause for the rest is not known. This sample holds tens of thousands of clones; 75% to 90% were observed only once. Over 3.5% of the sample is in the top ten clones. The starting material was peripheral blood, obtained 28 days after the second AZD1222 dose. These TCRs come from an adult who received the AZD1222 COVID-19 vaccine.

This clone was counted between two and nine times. Here the CDR3 DNA reads TGTGCCAGCAGCCCTGGGTCTAGGTCGGACGAGCAGTACTTC. This gives the protein CASSPGSRSDEQYF. The chain has TRBV9 and TRBJ2-7, with no clear D. The CDR3 sequence is 14 residues long. Germline V CDR1 and CDR2: SGDLS, YYNGEE. Trimming pared 4 bases from V and 5 bases from J, leaving 16 bases between.

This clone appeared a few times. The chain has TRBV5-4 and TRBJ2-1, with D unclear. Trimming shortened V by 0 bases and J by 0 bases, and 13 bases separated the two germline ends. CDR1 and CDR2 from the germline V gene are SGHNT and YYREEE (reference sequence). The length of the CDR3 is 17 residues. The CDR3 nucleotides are TGTGCCAGCAGCTTGGGGCGGCCGTTGGGCTCCTACAATGAGCAGTTCTTC. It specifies CASSLGRPLGSYNEQFF.

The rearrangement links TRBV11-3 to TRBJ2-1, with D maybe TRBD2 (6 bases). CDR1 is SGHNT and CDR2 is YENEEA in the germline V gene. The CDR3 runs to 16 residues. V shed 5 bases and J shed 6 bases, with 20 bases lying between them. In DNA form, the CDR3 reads TGTGCCAGCAGCGGCCGGTCCGGGACTTTATTCAATGAGCAGTTCTTC. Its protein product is CASSGRSGTLFNEQFF.

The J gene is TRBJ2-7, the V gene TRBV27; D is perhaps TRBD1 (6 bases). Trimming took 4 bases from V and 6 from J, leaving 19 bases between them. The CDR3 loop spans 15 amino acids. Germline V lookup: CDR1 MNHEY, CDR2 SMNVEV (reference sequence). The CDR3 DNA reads TGTGCCAGCAGTTCTCGGGACACTCAATGGAGCGAGCAGTACTTC. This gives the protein CASSSRDTQWSEQYF.

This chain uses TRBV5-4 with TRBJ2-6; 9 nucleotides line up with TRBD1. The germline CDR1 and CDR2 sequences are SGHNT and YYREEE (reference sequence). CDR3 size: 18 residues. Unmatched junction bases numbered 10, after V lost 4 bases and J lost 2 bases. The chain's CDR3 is CASSATGTGSAGANVLTF. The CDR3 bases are TGTGCCAGCAGCGCAACCGGGACAGGGTCAGCTGGGGCCAACGTCCTGACTTTC.

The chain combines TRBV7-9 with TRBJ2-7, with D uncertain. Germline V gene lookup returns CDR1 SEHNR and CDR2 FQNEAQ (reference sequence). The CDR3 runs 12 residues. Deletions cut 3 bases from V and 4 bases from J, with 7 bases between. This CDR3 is CASSFKVYEQYF. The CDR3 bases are TGTGCCAGCAGCTTCAAGGTGTACGAGCAGTACTTC.

The CDR3 region is CASSRTLASDTQYF. The CDR3 coding sequence is TGTGCCAGCAGCCGAACACTAGCTTCAGATACGCAGTATTTT. V gene TRBV4-2 combines with J gene TRBJ2-3; the D gene is possibly TRBD2 (6 bases). There are 14 residues in the CDR3. Germline assignment: CDR1 LGHNA and CDR2 YNFKEQ. The ends were cut back, 4 bases at V and 4 bases at J, with 12 bases in the middle.

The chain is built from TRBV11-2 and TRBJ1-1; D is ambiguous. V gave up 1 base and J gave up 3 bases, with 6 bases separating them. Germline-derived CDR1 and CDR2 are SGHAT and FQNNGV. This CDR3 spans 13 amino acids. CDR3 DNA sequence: TGTGCCAGCAGCTTAGCCAGACACACTGAAGCTTTCTTT. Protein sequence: CASSLARHTEAFF.

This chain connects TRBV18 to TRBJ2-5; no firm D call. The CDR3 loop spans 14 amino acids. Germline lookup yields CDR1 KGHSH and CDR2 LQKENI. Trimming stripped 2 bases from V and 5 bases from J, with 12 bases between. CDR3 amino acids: CASSPTDLSETQYF. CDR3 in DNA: TGTGCCAGCTCACCAACGGACCTAAGCGAGACCCAGTACTTC.

The CDR3 DNA sequence: TGTGCCAGCAGTTACATGGTGAACACTGAAGCTTTCTTT. Translating gives CASSYMVNTEAFF. V usage is TRBV6-5 and J usage is TRBJ1-1; D not resolved. Germline V gene sequence: CDR1 MNHEY, CDR2 SVGAGI. CDR3 size: 13 residues. V was cut by 2 bases and J by 0 bases, with 4 bases left in between.

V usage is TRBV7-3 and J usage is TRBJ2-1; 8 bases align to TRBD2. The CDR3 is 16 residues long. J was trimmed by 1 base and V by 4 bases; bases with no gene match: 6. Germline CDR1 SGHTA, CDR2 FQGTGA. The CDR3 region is CASSSLTSGSYNEQFF. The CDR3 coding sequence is TGTGCCAGCAGCTCCCTTACTAGCGGATCCTACAATGAGCAGTTCTTC.

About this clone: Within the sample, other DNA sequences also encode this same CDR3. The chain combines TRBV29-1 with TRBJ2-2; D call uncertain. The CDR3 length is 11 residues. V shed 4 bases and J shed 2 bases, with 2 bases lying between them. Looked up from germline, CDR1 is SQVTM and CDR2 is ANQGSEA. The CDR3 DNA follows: TGCAGCGTTGTTAACACCGGGGAGCTGTTTTTT. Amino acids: CSVVNTGELFF.

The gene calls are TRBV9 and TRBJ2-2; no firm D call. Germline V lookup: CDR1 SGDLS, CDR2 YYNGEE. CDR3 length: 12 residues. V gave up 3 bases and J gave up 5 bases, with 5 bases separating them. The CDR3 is CASSDLTGELFF. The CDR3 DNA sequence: TGTGCCAGCAGCGACCTAACCGGGGAGCTGTTTTTT.

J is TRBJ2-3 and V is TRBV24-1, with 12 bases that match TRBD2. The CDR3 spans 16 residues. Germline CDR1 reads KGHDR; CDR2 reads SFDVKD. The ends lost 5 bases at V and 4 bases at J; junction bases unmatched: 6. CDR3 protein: CATSASASGRADTQYF. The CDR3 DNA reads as TGTGCCACCAGTGCGTCGGCTAGCGGGAGGGCAGATACGCAGTATTTT.

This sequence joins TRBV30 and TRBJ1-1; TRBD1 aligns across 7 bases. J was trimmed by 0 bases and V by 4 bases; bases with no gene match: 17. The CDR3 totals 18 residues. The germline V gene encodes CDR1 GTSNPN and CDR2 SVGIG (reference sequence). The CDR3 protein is CAWKSRQGEKLVNTEAFF. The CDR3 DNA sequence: TGTGCCTGGAAGTCGAGGCAGGGGGAAAAGTTGGTGAACACTGAAGCTTTCTTT.

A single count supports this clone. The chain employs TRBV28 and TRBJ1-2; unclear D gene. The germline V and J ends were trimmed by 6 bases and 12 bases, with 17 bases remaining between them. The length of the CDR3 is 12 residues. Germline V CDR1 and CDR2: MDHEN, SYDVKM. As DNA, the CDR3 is TGTGCCAGCAGGTTAGACTCCTCTTCACACACCTTC. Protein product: CASRLDSSSHTF.

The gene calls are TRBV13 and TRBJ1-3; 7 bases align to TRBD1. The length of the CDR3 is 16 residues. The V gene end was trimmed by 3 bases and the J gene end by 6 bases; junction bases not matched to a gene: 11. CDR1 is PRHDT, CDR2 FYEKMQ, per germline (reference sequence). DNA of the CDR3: TGTGCCAGCAGCTTCGTAGGGAGGGGGCGATCAAACACCATATATTTT. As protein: CASSFVGRGRSNTIYF.

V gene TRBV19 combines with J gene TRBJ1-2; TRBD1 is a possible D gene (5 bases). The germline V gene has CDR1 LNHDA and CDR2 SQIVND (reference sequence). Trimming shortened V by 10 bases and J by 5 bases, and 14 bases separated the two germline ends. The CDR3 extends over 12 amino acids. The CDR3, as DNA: TGTGCCACCATTGGGAGGGGATATGGCTACACCTTC. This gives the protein CATIGRGYGYTF.

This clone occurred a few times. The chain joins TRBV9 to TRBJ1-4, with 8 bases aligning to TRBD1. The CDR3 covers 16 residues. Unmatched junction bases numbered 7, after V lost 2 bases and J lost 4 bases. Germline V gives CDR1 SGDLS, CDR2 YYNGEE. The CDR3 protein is CASSVDPDRDNEKLFF. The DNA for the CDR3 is TGTGCCAGCAGCGTGGATCCGGACAGGGATAATGAAAAACTGTTTTTT.

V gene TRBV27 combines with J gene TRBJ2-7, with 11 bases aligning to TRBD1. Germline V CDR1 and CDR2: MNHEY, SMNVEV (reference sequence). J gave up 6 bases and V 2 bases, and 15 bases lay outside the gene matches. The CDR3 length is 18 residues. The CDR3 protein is CASSLTLGTGGYLSEQYF. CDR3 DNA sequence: TGTGCCAGCAGTTTAACTTTAGGGACAGGGGGATATCTCTCCGAGCAGTACTTC.

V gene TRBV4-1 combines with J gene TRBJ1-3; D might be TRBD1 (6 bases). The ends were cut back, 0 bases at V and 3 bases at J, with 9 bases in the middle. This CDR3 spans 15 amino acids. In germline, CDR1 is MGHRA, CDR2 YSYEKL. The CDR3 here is CASSQEGASGNTIYF. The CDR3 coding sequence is TGCGCCAGCAGCCAAGAGGGGGCAAGTGGAAACACCATATATTTT.

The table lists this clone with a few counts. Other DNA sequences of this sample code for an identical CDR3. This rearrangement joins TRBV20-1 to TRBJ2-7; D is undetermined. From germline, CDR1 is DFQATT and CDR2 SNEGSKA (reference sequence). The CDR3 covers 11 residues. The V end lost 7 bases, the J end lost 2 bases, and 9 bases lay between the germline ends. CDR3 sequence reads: CSVTGTYEQYF. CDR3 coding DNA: TGCAGTGTAACTGGGACCTACGAGCAGTACTTC.

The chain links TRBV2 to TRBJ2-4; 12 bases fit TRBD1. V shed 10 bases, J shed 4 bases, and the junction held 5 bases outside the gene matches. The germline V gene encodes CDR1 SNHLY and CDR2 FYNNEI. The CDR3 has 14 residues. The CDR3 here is CATLGQGAKNIQYF. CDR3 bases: TGTGCCACCCTGGGACAGGGGGCTAAAAACATTCAGTACTTC.

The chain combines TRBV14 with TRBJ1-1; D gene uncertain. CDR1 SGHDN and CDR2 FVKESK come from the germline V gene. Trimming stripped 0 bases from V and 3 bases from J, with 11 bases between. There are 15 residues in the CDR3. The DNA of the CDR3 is TGTGCCAGCAGCCAAGATGGGTTCGGTTACACTGAAGCTTTCTTT. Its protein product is CASSQDGFGYTEAFF.

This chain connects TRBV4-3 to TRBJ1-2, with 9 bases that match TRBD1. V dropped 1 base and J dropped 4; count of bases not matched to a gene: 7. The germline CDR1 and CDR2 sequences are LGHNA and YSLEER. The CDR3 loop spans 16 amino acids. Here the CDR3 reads CASSQAGTGPTYGYTF. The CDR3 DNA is TGCGCCAGCAGCCAAGCGGGGACAGGGCCAACCTATGGCTACACCTTC.